This T cell receptor beta chain was obtained from a study of OX40 agonist ivuxolimab in advanced cancers. About the study: Every 2 weeks, ivuxolimab was infused into the patients intravenously at between 0.01 and 10 mg/kg. Three patients had partial responses: one hepatocellular carcinoma, two cutaneous melanoma. General observations from the study: Relative to CD4+ cells, CD8+ T cells on average had more expanded clones.

The germline V gene has CDR1 SGHVS and CDR2 FNYEAQ. The CDR3 covers 19 residues. The ends lost 1 base at V and 7 bases at J; junction bases unmatched: 17. Concerning this clone: The antigen is not known.

This table comes from immunoSEQ multiplex PCR, and its TCRdb copy is limited to in-frame clones, with some not included. Of about 48,000 clones listed, around nine tenths were seen once; the top ten hold 40% to 55%. This TCR was recovered from an adult with an advanced solid tumor such as melanoma, head and neck, liver or kidney cancer. The sample in question was CD4+ or CD8+ T cells sorted from blood, obtained in a trial of the OX40 agonist ivuxolimab. The V call is TRBV7-6, the J call TRBJ2-1, with 9 bases lining up with TRBD2. The chain's CDR3 is CASSLGIGRGGPRVNEQFF. The CDR3 coding sequence is TGTGCCAGCAGCTTAGGCATTGGGCGGGGGGGCCCTAGAGTGAATGAGCAGTTCTTC.